This T cell receptor (beta chain) is from a study of early T cells in non-severe SARS-CoV-2 infection. Study context: The input, bulk RNA from unsorted whole blood, was sequenced, and chains were unpaired. Findings of the study overall: Using VDJdb, the matching emphasized anti-spike CD8 responses while missing private and CD4 specificities.

At least ten counts were recorded for this clonotype. The antigen is not known. Unique molecular identifiers tagged individual cDNA molecules. TCRdb itself ran the 5' RACE reads through MiXCR, one entry per CDR3 protein. The table lists over 30,000 distinct CDR3 sequences, around 5.7% of them singletons, with about 5.3% in the top ten. V lost 5 bases to trimming and J lost 7 bases, with 12 bases between them. The CDR3 has 12 residues. From germline, CDR1 is MNHNY and CDR2 SVGAGI (reference sequence). The sequencing sample was made of whole blood. This chain links TRBV6-6 with TRBJ2-7; no clear D gene. This TCR was sampled from an adult who was a healthcare worker with PCR-confirmed SARS-CoV-2 infection or an uninfected control (not recorded which). The CDR3 sequence is CASSPRLIEQYF. The CDR3 nucleotides read TGTGCCAGCAGTCCTCGGCTTATAGAGCAGTACTTC.